This T cell receptor beta chain is from a study of blood T cells in healthy people across ages. Study-wide results and limits: It was held that diversity estimates obtained from one million T cells represented underestimates. Compared with aged donors, long-lived donors showed fewer expanded clones, suggesting selection.

With regard to this clonotype: The antigen is undetermined.

Next came a second PCR, run for about 7 to 12 cycles, which used a sample-barcoded 5' primer along with a J-beta primer mix. Each cDNA molecule was tagged by a template-switch adaptor that had 12 random nucleotides. In TCRdb, the 5' RACE reads were re-called with MiXCR into one record per CDR3 protein. This table has 1.5 million to 1.9 million distinct CDR3 sequences, around 40% appearing once. Each donor had approximately 10 milliliters of peripheral blood drawn. Germline lookup yields CDR1 DFQATT and CDR2 SNEGSKA (reference sequence). The CDR3 extends over 14 amino acids. V was pared by 0 bases and J by 9 bases, with 15 bases between.

The sample was blood. This sequence was found in a woman younger than 30 in good health. This sequence joins TRBV20-1 and TRBJ1-5; D is uncertain. This CDR3 reads CSARDFTGQGPQHF. CDR3 DNA: TGCAGTGCTAGAGATTTTACGGGCCAAGGGCCCCAGCATTTT.